Only one count was recorded for the clone carrying this T cell receptor (beta chain). In germline, CDR1 is LGHNA, CDR2 YSLEER. The V gene end was trimmed by 0 bases and the J gene end by 1 base; junction bases not matched to a gene: 5. The CDR3 runs 16 residues. Sequencing used immunoSEQ multiplex PCR; TCRdb keeps in-frame clones, though not all of them. The table has under 95,000 clones, 80% to 95% seen once; the top ten hold less than 2%. This sample was included in a study of T cell changes during pregnancy in multiple sclerosis. The sample was peripheral blood, taken in the second trimester of pregnancy. The receptor comes from a female donor with multiple sclerosis, enrolled in a pregnancy study. This chain uses TRBV4-3 with TRBJ2-7, with 8 bases that match TRBD1. The DNA of the CDR3 is TGCGCCAGCAGCCAAGATAACAGGGGGTATTCCTACGAGCAGTACTTC. Encoded protein: CASSQDNRGYSYEQYF.